This section outlines one T cell receptor (beta chain) sequence together with its context. No antigen is known for it. The source of the sample is a study of beta chain features in type 1 diabetes. Study-level results: The similarity of naive, central memory and Treg TCRB repertoires appeared greater among patients than among healthy donors. TCRB CDR3s were moderately but significantly shorter in Type 1 diabetes patients in all four CD4+ subsets. Diminished insertions and augmented deletions at VDJ junctions characterized type 1 diabetes patients.

This CDR3 contains 14 residues. Germline V gene lookup returns CDR1 SNHLY and CDR2 FYNNEI. V gave up 7 bases and J gave up 4 bases, with 16 bases separating them. Of the isolated RNA, all was reverse transcribed, and so the sequenced material was expressed TCRB transcripts. Here immunoSEQ multiplex PCR was the method, and the copy in TCRdb shows in-frame clones only, minus some. The table has hundreds of thousands of clones, more than 13% seen once; the top ten hold 0.03% to 0.04%. Sequencing was done on a sample of naive CD4+ T cells from blood. This sequence was found in a man between 18 and 35 years old with type 1 diabetes. The rearrangement uses TRBV2 and TRBJ1-1; no firm D call. Written as DNA, the CDR3 is TGTGCCAGCAACCCCAGCATTCTGGGCACTGAAGCTTTCTTT. Its translation is CASNPSILGTEAFF.